The rows below give T cell receptor beta chains drawn from one sample of a study of cytomegalovirus exposure and HLA in healthy donors. The protocol was immunoSEQ multiplex PCR, while the TCRdb copy is restricted to in-frame clones and leaves out a portion. Here the sample spans 100,000 to 150,000 clones, 55% to 75% being singletons. The sequenced sample consisted of PBMCs. Source of these receptors: a man aged 25-40 years in good health and CMV-seropositive. CDR3s include the opening cysteine and the closing phenylalanine or tryptophan. Fields, in order: clone size, J gene, V gene, D gene, CDR3 protein, CDR3 DNA. A D gene is named only where the DNA matches it firmly. Clone size is not always given. Where it is, it says once, few, many or a class for expanded clones.

-,TRBJ2-3,TRBV27,TRBD2,CATRWTSGRITDTQYF,TGTGCCACCAGGTGGACTAGCGGGAGGATCACAGATACGCAGTATTTT
-,TRBJ2-7,TRBV2,TRBD2,CASSEAEPAGFYEQYF,TGTGCCAGCAGTGAAGCTGAGCCAGCGGGGTTCTACGAGCAGTACTTC
-,TRBJ1-1,TRBV4-2,-,CASSYRENAEAFF,TGTGCCAGCAGCTACAGGGAGAACGCTGAAGCTTTCTTT
-,TRBJ1-2,TRBV28,-,CASSLGGGYGYTF,TGTGCCAGCAGCCTCGGGGGGGGCTATGGCTACACCTTC
once,TRBJ2-7,TRBV2,TRBD2,CASSDPGLARDEQYF,TGTGCCAGCAGTGATCCGGGACTAGCTCGCGACGAGCAGTACTTC
few,TRBJ1-4,TRBV27,TRBD1,CASSPRTGVHEKLFF,TGTGCCAGCAGTCCCCGGACAGGGGTGCACGAAAAACTGTTTTTT
few,TRBJ2-4,TRBV4-2,-,CASSQDLEGAKNIQYF,TGTGCCAGCAGCCAAGATTTAGAGGGTGCCAAAAACATTCAGTACTTC
-,TRBJ2-3,TRBV5-4,TRBD1,CASSLLGRGRLSSTDTQYF,TGTGCCAGCAGCTTATTGGGCAGGGGGCGGCTCTCTAGCACAGATACGCAGTATTTT
-,TRBJ2-3,TRBV18,-,CASSQIGTLTDTQYF,TGTGCCAGCTCCCAAATCGGGACACTAACAGATACGCAGTATTTT
-,TRBJ2-4,TRBV4-1,-,CASSQDLGLPAKNIQYF,TGCGCCAGCAGCCAAGATTTGGGCCTCCCGGCCAAAAACATTCAGTACTTC
once,TRBJ2-1,TRBV7-2,TRBD2,CASSPPRLAGRDNEQFF,TGTGCCAGCAGCCCCCCCCGACTAGCGGGGAGAGATAATGAGCAGTTCTTC
-,TRBJ2-1,TRBV2,-,CAAGTLRGNEQFF,TGTGCCGCCGGGACTCTAAGGGGAAATGAGCAGTTCTTC
-,TRBJ2-7,TRBV7-6,TRBD2,CASSSGPLIAGASYEQYF,TGTGCCAGCAGCTCCGGGCCCCTCATTGCGGGAGCGTCCTACGAGCAGTACTTC
-,TRBJ2-7,TRBV5-4,-,CASSSTLRQARWNEQYF,TGTGCCAGCAGCTCCACCCTACGACAGGCTCGTTGGAACGAGCAGTACTTC
few,TRBJ2-7,TRBV5-3,TRBD1,CARSLEGASSYEQYF,TGTGCCAGAAGCTTGGAGGGGGCGTCCTCCTACGAGCAGTACTTC
-,TRBJ2-1,TRBV5-1,-,CASSLPGGTVVNEQFF,TGCGCCAGCAGCCTTCCGGGCGGGACTGTAGTTAATGAGCAGTTCTTC
-,TRBJ2-2,TRBV27,-,CASSSYLLGRTGELFF,TGTGCCAGCAGTTCATATCTTCTGGGGCGGACGGGGGAGCTGTTTTTT
-,TRBJ1-4,TRBV2,-,CASSFPGRGKRRTNEKLFF,TGTGCCAGCAGTTTCCCGGGTCGCGGAAAGAGGAGAACTAATGAAAAACTGTTTTTT
-,TRBJ2-5,TRBV6-5,-,CASRTGYQETQYF,TGTGCCAGCAGAACAGGGTACCAAGAGACCCAGTACTTC
-,TRBJ2-5,TRBV13,-,CASSLLGGAQQETQYF,TGTGCCAGCAGCTTACTCGGGGGAGCACAACAAGAGACCCAGTACTTC
-,TRBJ2-7,TRBV4-3,TRBD1,CASSQEGGTGGNYEQYF,TGCGCCAGCAGCCAAGAAGGGGGTACAGGGGGGAACTACGAGCAGTACTTC
-,TRBJ1-1,TRBV6-1,-,CASRGSVYEAFF,TGTGCCAGTAGAGGATCAGTATATGAAGCTTTCTTT
-,TRBJ1-4,TRBV5-4,-,CASSPGGAGNEKLFF,TGTGCCAGCAGCCCTGGGGGGGCTGGTAATGAAAAACTGTTTTTT
-,TRBJ1-1,TRBV7-8,-,CASSLSTLRVNTEAFF,TGTGCCAGCAGCTTATCTACGCTTCGGGTGAACACTGAAGCTTTCTTT
once,TRBJ2-2,TRBV7-3,TRBD1,CASSLTATGGATGELFF,TGTGCCAGCAGCTTAACAGCCACAGGGGGCGCGACCGGGGAGCTGTTTTTT
-,TRBJ2-7,TRBV4-1,TRBD2,CASSQVAGPSYEQYF,TGCGCCAGCAGCCAGGTAGCGGGACCCTCCTACGAGCAGTACTTC
-,TRBJ2-7,TRBV5-1,-,CASSEGAPLAYEQYF,TGCGCCAGCAGCGAAGGGGCACCTTTGGCCTACGAGCAGTACTTC
once,TRBJ1-5,TRBV28,-,CASSLAGASNQPQHF,TGTGCCAGCAGTTTAGCTGGAGCTAGCAATCAGCCCCAGCATTTT
few,TRBJ2-7,TRBV6-1,TRBD1,CASSPRAGGHEQYF,TGTGCCAGCAGCCCGAGGGCAGGGGGACACGAGCAGTACTTC
-,TRBJ2-2,TRBV6-1,-,CASNQRTVNGELFF,TGTGCCAGCAACCAAAGGACAGTAAACGGGGAGCTGTTTTTT
-,TRBJ2-7,TRBV5-1,-,CASRIPGLYEQYF,TGCGCCAGCAGAATCCCGGGGTTATACGAGCAGTACTTC
-,TRBJ2-1,TRBV29-1,TRBD2,CSVSGASGSNEQFF,TGCAGCGTAAGCGGGGCTAGCGGGAGCAATGAGCAGTTCTTC
-,TRBJ1-2,TRBV9,TRBD1,CASSQDRGDGYTF,TGTGCCAGCAGCCAGGACAGGGGAGATGGCTACACCTTC
-,TRBJ2-7,TRBV23-1,TRBD2,CASSQSSLPGLAGPIPHEQYF,TGCGCCAGCAGTCAATCGTCGCTGCCGGGACTAGCGGGACCTATCCCCCACGAGCAGTACTTC
-,TRBJ2-5,TRBV2,-,CASSESGGGWTQYF,TGTGCCAGCAGTGAGAGTGGGGGCGGGTGGACCCAGTACTTC
-,TRBJ2-2,TRBV10-3,TRBD2,CAISESTSGSSNTGELFF,TGTGCCATCAGTGAGTCGACTAGCGGATCCTCGAACACCGGGGAGCTGTTTTTT
-,TRBJ2-7,TRBV19,-,CASSMIGTMGSEQYF,TGTGCCAGTAGTATGATTGGCACGATGGGGAGCGAGCAGTACTTC
-,TRBJ2-2,TRBV7-9,-,CASSLKGDPIPPGELFF,TGTGCCAGCAGCTTAAAGGGGGACCCTATTCCCCCCGGGGAGCTGTTTTTT
-,TRBJ2-7,TRBV9,TRBD2,CASSGRGSYEQYF,TGTGCCAGCTCGGGGCGGGGGTCTTACGAGCAGTACTTC
-,TRBJ1-5,TRBV7-2,TRBD1,CASSPAGQGYQPQHF,TGTGCCAGCAGCCCGGCGGGACAGGGCTACCAGCCCCAGCATTTT
-,TRBJ1-5,TRBV30,-,CAWSVQEDQPQHF,TGTGCCTGGAGTGTACAGGAAGATCAGCCCCAGCATTTT
-,TRBJ2-3,TRBV6-1,-,CASSNTGNTDTQYF,TGTGCCAGCAGTAACACAGGGAACACAGATACGCAGTATTTT
few,TRBJ2-3,TRBV5-1,TRBD1,CASRSPGQGSDTQYF,TGCGCCAGCAGATCCCCGGGACAGGGATCAGATACGCAGTATTTT
-,TRBJ2-7,TRBV5-1,-,CASSPIPGIRQSSSYEQYF,TGCGCCAGCAGCCCGATACCTGGAATAAGACAGTCCAGCTCCTACGAGCAGTACTTC
few,TRBJ2-4,TRBV7-2,TRBD1,CASSFSGTGGNIQYF,TGTGCCAGCAGCTTTTCCGGGACAGGGGGGAACATTCAGTACTTC
-,TRBJ1-1,TRBV6-6,-,CASSSHEGYYTEAFF,TGTGCCAGCAGTTCCCATGAGGGCTATTACACTGAAGCTTTCTTT
-,TRBJ1-4,TRBV28,TRBD1,CASSSPATGGLGEKLFF,TGTGCCAGCAGTTCACCAGCCACAGGGGGCCTTGGCGAAAAACTGTTTTTT
-,TRBJ1-4,TRBV6-1,TRBD1,CASSQWTGLNEKLFF,TGTGCCAGCAGTCAGTGGACAGGGCTTAATGAAAAACTGTTTTTT
few,TRBJ2-2,TRBV29-1,-,CSVEGAGEGELFF,TGCAGCGTTGAAGGGGCCGGGGAGGGGGAGCTGTTTTTT
-,TRBJ1-5,TRBV6-5,-,CATSPSYSNQPQHF,TGTGCCACGAGTCCGAGTTATAGCAATCAGCCCCAGCATTTT
-,TRBJ2-3,TRBV5-4,-,CASSSGGASTDTQYF,TGTGCCAGCAGCTCCGGAGGAGCTAGCACAGATACGCAGTATTTT
-,TRBJ2-3,TRBV7-9,-,CASSSTATDTQYF,TGTGCCAGCAGCTCGACAGCCACAGATACGCAGTATTTT
-,TRBJ2-1,TRBV2,-,CATMQGSYNEQFF,TGTGCCACAATGCAAGGGAGCTACAATGAGCAGTTCTTC